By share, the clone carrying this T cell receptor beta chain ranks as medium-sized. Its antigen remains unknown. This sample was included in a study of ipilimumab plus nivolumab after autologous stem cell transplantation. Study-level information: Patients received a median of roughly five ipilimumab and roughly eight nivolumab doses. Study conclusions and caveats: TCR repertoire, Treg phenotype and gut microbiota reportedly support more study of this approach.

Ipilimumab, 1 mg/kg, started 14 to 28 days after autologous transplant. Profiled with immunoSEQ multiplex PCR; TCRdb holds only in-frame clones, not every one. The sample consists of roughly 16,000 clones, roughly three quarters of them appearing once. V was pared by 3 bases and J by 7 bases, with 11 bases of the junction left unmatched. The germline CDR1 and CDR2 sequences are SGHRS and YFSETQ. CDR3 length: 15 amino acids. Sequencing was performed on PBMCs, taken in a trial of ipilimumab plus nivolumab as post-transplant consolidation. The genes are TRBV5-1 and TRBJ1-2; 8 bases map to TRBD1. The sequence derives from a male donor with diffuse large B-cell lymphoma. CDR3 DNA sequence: TGCGCCAGCAGCTCCACGGACAGGGATCTATCTGGCTACACCTTC. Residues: CASSSTDRDLSGYTF.